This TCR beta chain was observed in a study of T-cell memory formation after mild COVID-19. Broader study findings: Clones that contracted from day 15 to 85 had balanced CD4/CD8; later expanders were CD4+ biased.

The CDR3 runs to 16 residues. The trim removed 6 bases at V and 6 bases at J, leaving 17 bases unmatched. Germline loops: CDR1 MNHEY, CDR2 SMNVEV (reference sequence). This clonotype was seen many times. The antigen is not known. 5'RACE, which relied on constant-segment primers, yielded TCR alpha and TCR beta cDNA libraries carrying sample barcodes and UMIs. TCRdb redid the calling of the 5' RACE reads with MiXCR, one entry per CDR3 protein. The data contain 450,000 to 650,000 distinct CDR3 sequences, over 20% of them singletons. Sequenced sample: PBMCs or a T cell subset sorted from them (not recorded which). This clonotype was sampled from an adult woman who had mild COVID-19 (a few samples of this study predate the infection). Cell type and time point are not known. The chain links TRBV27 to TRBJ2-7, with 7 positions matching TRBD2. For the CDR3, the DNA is TGTGCCAGCAGCTCCCATGCCAGCGGGAAATCGTCCGAGCAGTACTTC. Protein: CASSSHASGKSSEQYF.